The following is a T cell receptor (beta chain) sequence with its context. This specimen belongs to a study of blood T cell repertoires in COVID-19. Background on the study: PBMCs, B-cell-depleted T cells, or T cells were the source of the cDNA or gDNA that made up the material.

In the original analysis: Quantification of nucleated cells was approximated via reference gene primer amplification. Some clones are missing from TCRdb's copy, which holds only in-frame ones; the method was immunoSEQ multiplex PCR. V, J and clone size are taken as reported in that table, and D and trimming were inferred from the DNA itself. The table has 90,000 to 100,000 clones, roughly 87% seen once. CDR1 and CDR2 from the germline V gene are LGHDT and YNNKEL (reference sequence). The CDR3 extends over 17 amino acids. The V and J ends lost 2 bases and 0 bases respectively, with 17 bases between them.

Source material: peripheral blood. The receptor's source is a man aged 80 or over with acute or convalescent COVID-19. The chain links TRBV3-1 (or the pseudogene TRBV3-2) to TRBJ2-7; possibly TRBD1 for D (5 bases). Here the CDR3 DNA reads TGTGCCAGCAGCCAAATTAGTGGGCAGGGAATCTCCTACGAGCAGTACTTC. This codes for CASSQISGQGISYEQYF.